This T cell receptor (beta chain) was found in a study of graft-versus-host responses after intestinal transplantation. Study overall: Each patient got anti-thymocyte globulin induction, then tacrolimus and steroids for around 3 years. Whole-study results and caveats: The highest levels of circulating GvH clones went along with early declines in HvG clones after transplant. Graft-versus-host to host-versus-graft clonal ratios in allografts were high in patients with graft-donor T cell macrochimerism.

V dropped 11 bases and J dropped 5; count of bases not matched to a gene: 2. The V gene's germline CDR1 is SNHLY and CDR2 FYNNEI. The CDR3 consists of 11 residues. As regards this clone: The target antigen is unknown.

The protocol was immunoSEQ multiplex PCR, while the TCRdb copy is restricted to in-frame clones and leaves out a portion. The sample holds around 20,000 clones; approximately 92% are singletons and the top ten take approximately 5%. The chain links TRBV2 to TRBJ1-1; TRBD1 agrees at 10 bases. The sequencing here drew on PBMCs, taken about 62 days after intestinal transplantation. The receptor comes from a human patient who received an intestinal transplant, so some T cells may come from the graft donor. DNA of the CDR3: TGTGCCGGGGACAGGGGAACTGAAGCTTTCTTT. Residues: CAGDRGTEAFF.